The rows below give T cell receptor beta chains drawn from one sample of a study of blood T cell repertoires in COVID-19. Here immunoSEQ multiplex PCR was the method, and the copy in TCRdb shows in-frame clones only, minus some. The table shows 61,000 or so clones, with more than 60% occurring only once. Sequencing was done on a sample of peripheral blood. The receptors come from a woman aged 70-85 years with acute or convalescent COVID-19. The CDR3 runs from the conserved cysteine through the conserved F or W. The order of the fields is V gene, CDR3 length, CDR3 protein.

v_gene: TRBV7-2; len: 17; CDR3aa: CASSLASGGAGSYEQYF
v_gene: TRBV12-1; len: 12; CDR3aa: CASTSRGYGYTF
v_gene: TRBV7-2; len: 14; CDR3aa: CASSTGTANEKLFF
v_gene: TRBV7-6; len: 15; CDR3aa: CASSLAGGPGDEQFF
v_gene: TRBV4-2; len: 15; CDR3aa: CASSLPASGANEQFF
v_gene: TRBV19; len: 14; CDR3aa: CASSHRDSDYEQYF
v_gene: TRBV5-8; len: 16; CDR3aa: CASSLGQPAGTDTQYF
v_gene: TRBV5-1; len: 15; CDR3aa: CASSLLAGPQETQYF
v_gene: TRBV27; len: 14; CDR3aa: CATRAGASTDTQYF
v_gene: TRBV29-1; len: 11; CDR3aa: CSLGEGRGYTF
v_gene: TRBV18; len: 16; CDR3aa: CASFPAAGGRTDTQYF
v_gene: TRBV10-1; len: 22; CDR3aa: CASSEPTGTSGGRFSTYNEQFF
v_gene: TRBV28; len: 12; CDR3aa: CASSLELDEQYF
v_gene: TRBV7-9; len: 12; CDR3aa: CASSLSGETQYF
v_gene: TRBV5-4; len: 16; CDR3aa: CASRLGTSPMNTEAFF
v_gene: TRBV27; len: 13; CDR3aa: CARKGPPYNEQFF
v_gene: TRBV6-6; len: 15; CDR3aa: CASSYVDTGGSGYTF
v_gene: TRBV24-1; len: 14; CDR3aa: CATSDPLGRYEQYF
v_gene: TRBV2; len: 13; CDR3aa: CASAEPSYNEQFF
v_gene: TRBV5-4; len: 15; CDR3aa: CASSLIGQLNSPLHF
v_gene: TRBV7-2; len: 16; CDR3aa: CASSLTGTGFIQPQHF
v_gene: TRBV6-5; len: 15; CDR3aa: CASSPGGYTPYEQYF
v_gene: TRBV9; len: 15; CDR3aa: CASSVARAGGNEQFF
v_gene: TRBV6-1; len: 13; CDR3aa: CASSEPNHQPQHF
v_gene: TRBV3-1/TRBV3-2; len: 14; CDR3aa: CASSQVQGFYEQYF
v_gene: TRBV11-2; len: 13; CDR3aa: CASTGQEFYEQYF
v_gene: TRBV27; len: 16; CDR3aa: CASSLSFGRGKETQYF
v_gene: TRBV6-1; len: 15; CDR3aa: CASSEARVEAYEQYF
v_gene: TRBV4-1; len: 17; CDR3aa: CASSHNLDRGIRYGYTF
v_gene: TRBV5-5; len: 14; CDR3aa: CASSLVAGANGYTF
v_gene: TRBV19; len: 15; CDR3aa: CASIQTGGPWNEQFF
v_gene: TRBV7-9; len: 12; CDR3aa: CASSLAIGKLFF
v_gene: TRBV9; len: 17; CDR3aa: CASSWGPAGGTTDTQYF
v_gene: TRBV5-1; len: 15; CDR3aa: CASREDSTTNEKLFF
v_gene: TRBV20-1; len: 11; CDR3aa: CSAREYAEAFF
v_gene: TRBV13; len: 14; CDR3aa: CASNYGQGYNEQFF
v_gene: TRBV6-5; len: 14; CDR3aa: CASRTTLTDYEQYF
v_gene: TRBV3-1/TRBV3-2; len: 15; CDR3aa: CASTPTSGGSYEQYF
v_gene: TRBV18; len: 15; CDR3aa: CASSPRGLGDYEQYF
v_gene: TRBV6-1; len: 18; CDR3aa: CASSEPPGRGLRTDTQYF
v_gene: TRBV5-4; len: 12; CDR3aa: CASSPNTDTQYF